This T cell receptor beta chain was sequenced for a study of cytomegalovirus exposure and HLA in healthy donors. Across the study: The approximately 120 validation repertoires were reported in a later analysis to have been generated on the same platform as the approximately 700 first-cohort repertoires.

TCRdb keeps only in-frame clones here, not all; method: immunoSEQ multiplex PCR. The data hold 66,000 or so clones, with approximately 97% observed a single time. Donors were drawn from the approximately 110-subject validation cohort, separate from the 666-subject first cohort. CDR1 and CDR2 from the germline V gene are SEHNR and FQNEAQ (reference sequence). The CDR3 runs 13 residues. Trimming cost V 5 bases and J 5 bases, with 13 bases left between them. The specimen sequenced was PBMCs. The TCR was taken from a woman aged 18-29 years in good health and CMV-seropositive. The chain recombines TRBV7-9 with TRBJ2-7; possibly TRBD1 for D (6 bases). The CDR3 sequence: CASSQRDTDEQYF. For the CDR3, the DNA is TGTGCCAGCAGCCAACGGGACACCGACGAGCAGTACTTC.